This TCR beta chain stems from a study of technical replicates of blood from four donors (dated 2017 in TCRdb). As for this clone: Its specific antigen is unknown. Nothing much larger sits one base from this clone, and base qualities are not available.

The library was made by the immunoSEQ multiplex PCR assay. Imported from immuneACCESS, the table was reduced by TCRdb to in-frame sequences with V and J called. These copies leave out some clones; in studies compared against another copy, an unresolved V gene accounts for under half, and the cause of the remainder is not known. Here the sample has tens of thousands of clones; more than 90% occur a single time. The top ten clonotypes cover about 0.37% of the sample. This sequence originates from a human donor in good health. The sample consisted of T cells isolated from PBMCs.

The DNA reads as follows: TGTGCCAGCAGTTCCCCGGGACTCCTTGAAGCTTTCTTT. This codes for CASSSPGLLEAFF. The V gene is TRBV6-1 and the J gene is TRBJ1-1; a weak D assignment points to TRBD1 (5 bases agree). Trimming removed 5 bases from V and 7 bases from J, leaving 14 bases between the germline ends. Spanning cysteine to phenylalanine, the CDR3 consists of 13 amino acids. Kept here is only the CDR3 DNA, which spans 39 bases and is read in frame from base 1. From a lookup of the germline V gene, CDR1 and CDR2 are MNHNS and SASEGT.